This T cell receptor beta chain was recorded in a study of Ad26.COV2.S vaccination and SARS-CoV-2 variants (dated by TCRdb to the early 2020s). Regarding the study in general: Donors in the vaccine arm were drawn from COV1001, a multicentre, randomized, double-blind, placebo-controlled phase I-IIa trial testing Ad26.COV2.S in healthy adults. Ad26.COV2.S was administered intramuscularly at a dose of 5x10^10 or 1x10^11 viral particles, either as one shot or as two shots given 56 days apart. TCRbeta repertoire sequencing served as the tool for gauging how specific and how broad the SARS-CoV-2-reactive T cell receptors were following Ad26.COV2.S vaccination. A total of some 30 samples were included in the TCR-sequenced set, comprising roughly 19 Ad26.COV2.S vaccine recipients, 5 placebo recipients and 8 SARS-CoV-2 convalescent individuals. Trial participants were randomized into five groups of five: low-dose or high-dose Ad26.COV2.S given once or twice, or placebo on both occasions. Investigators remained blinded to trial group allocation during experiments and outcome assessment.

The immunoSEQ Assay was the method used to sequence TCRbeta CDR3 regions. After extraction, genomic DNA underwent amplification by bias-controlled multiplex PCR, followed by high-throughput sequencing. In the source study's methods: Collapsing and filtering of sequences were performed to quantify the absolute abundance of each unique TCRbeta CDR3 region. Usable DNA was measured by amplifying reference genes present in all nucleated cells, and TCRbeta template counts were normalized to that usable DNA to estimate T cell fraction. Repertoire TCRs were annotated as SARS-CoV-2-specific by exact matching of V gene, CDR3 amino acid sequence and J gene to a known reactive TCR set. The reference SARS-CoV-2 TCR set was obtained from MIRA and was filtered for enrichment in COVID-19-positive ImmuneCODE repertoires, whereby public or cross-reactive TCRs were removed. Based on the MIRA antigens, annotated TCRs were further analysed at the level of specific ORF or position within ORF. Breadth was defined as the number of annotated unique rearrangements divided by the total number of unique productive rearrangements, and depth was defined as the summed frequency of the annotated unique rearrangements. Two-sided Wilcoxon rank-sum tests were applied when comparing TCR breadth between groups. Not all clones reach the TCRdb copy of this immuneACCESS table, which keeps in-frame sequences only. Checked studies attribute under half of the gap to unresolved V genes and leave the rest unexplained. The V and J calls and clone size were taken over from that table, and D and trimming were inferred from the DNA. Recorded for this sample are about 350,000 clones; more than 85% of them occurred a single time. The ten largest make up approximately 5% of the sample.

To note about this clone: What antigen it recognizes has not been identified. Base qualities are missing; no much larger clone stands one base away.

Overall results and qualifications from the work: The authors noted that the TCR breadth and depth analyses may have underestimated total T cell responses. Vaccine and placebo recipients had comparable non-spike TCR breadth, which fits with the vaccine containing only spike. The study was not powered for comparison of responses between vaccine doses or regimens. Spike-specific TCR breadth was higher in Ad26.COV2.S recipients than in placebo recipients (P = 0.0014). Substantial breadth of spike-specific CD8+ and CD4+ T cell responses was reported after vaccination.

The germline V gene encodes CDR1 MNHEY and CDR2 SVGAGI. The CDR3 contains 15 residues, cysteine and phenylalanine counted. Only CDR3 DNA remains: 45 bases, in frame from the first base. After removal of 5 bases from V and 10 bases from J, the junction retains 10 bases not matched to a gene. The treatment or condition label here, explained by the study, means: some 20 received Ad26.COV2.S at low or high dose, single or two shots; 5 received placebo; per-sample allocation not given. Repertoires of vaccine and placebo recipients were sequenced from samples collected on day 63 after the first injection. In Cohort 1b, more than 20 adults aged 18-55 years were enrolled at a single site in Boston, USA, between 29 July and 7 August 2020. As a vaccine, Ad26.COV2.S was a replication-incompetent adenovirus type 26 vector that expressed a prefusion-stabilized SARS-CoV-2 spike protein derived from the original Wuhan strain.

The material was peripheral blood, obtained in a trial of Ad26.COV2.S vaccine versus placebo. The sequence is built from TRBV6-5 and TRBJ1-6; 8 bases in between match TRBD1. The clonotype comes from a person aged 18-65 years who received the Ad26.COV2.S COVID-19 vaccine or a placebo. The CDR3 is CASSRRQGAESPLHF. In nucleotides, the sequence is TGTGCCAGCAGTCGACGGCAGGGGGCGGAATCACCCCTCCACTTT.